The rows below give T cell receptor beta chains drawn from one sample of a study of control samples from healthy donors and cancer patients. Using immunoSEQ multiplex PCR, the repertoire was profiled, and TCRdb retains in-frame clones only, with some absent. The sample consists of about 140,000 clones, roughly 90% of them appearing once. The sample was blood. Receptors were obtained from a man younger than 45 in good health. CDR3s include the opening cysteine and the closing phenylalanine or tryptophan. Each record gives: J gene, D gene, V gene, clone size, CDR3 DNA, CDR3 protein. The D gene is left open where the match is weak. Expanded clones are given a class, and other clones once, few, many or no size at all.

J: TRBJ1-2
D: TRBD1
V: TRBV7-9
size: NA
DNA: TGTGCCAGCAGCTTAGGGGACAGTGATGGCTACACCTTC
CDR3: CASSLGDSDGYTF

J: TRBJ2-2
D: TRBD1
V: TRBV4-1
size: once
DNA: TGCGCCAGCAGCCAAGAGCTCAGGGGGACCGGGGAGCTGTTTTTT
CDR3: CASSQELRGTGELFF

J: TRBJ2-3
D: NA
V: TRBV7-9
size: NA
DNA: TGTGCCAGCAGCTTTACAGGGGGGGCAGATACGCAGTATTTT
CDR3: CASSFTGGADTQYF

J: TRBJ2-7
D: NA
V: TRBV20-1
size: NA
DNA: TGCAGTGCTGGACGAGGCGAGCAGTACTTC
CDR3: CSAGRGEQYF

J: TRBJ1-1
D: NA
V: TRBV7-3
size: NA
DNA: TGTGCCAGCGCAACCACGGGGGGTGGAGGCACTGAAGCTTTCTTT
CDR3: CASATTGGGGTEAFF

J: TRBJ1-4
D: TRBD1
V: TRBV4-2
size: NA
DNA: TGTGCCAGCAGCCAAGATCACCAACAGGGGGGGAGGATTGGGAAACTGTTTTTT
CDR3: CASSQDHQQGGRIGKLFF

J: TRBJ1-2
D: NA
V: TRBV29-1
size: NA
DNA: TGCAGCGCAGATACAGGGATCGACTATGGCTACACCTTC
CDR3: CSADTGIDYGYTF

J: TRBJ1-1
D: NA
V: TRBV19
size: NA
DNA: TGTGCCAGTAGTATCGACAGAGGGCAGAACACTGAAGCTTTCTTT
CDR3: CASSIDRGQNTEAFF

J: TRBJ2-3
D: NA
V: TRBV10-3
size: NA
DNA: TGTGCCATCAGTGAGTCTACCCGGCATGGGGGCACAGATACGCAGTATTTT
CDR3: CAISESTRHGGTDTQYF

J: TRBJ1-4
D: NA
V: TRBV12-3/TRBV12-4
size: NA
DNA: TGTGCCAGCAGTTTGGAGAATGAAAAACTGTTTTTT
CDR3: CASSLENEKLFF

J: TRBJ1-1
D: NA
V: TRBV19
size: once
DNA: TGTGCCAGTAGTATAGTTCCGGGGAACACTGAAGCTTTCTTT
CDR3: CASSIVPGNTEAFF

J: TRBJ2-2
D: NA
V: TRBV4-2
size: NA
DNA: TGTGCCAGCAGCCAGCTCTTTAGGGACACCGGGGAGCTGTTTTTT
CDR3: CASSQLFRDTGELFF

J: TRBJ1-1
D: NA
V: TRBV7-8
size: NA
DNA: TGTGCCAGCAGCTTTCTTTCAGGGACGAACACTGAAGCTTTCTTT
CDR3: CASSFLSGTNTEAFF

J: TRBJ1-1
D: NA
V: TRBV10-2
size: NA
DNA: TGCGCCAGCAGTGCTCAGGGGAGTAAAACTGAAGCTTTCTTT
CDR3: CASSAQGSKTEAFF

J: TRBJ2-6
D: NA
V: TRBV28
size: once
DNA: TGTGCCAGCACGGTCCCTGGGGCCAACGTCCTGACTTTC
CDR3: CASTVPGANVLTF

J: TRBJ2-3
D: TRBD2
V: TRBV9
size: NA
DNA: TGTGCCAGCAGCGGGGGAGGGATTTCTACAGATACGCAGTATTTT
CDR3: CASSGGGISTDTQYF

J: TRBJ1-1
D: TRBD1
V: TRBV19
size: NA
DNA: TGTGCCAGTAGTTACGGGACAGGGAGGACTGAAGCTTTCTTT
CDR3: CASSYGTGRTEAFF

J: TRBJ2-4
D: NA
V: TRBV11-2
size: NA
DNA: TGTGCCAGCAGCACCCGGGACGGCCTAGCCAAAAACATTCAGTACTTC
CDR3: CASSTRDGLAKNIQYF

J: TRBJ1-3
D: TRBD1
V: TRBV30
size: NA
DNA: TGTGCCTGGAGCGGGGACAGGGCGTCTGGAAACACCATATATTTT
CDR3: CAWSGDRASGNTIYF

J: TRBJ2-1
D: NA
V: TRBV11-2
size: NA
DNA: TGTGCCAGCAGCTTACTAGGCAGCTCCTACAATGAGCAGTTCTTC
CDR3: CASSLLGSSYNEQFF

J: TRBJ2-2
D: NA
V: TRBV2
size: NA
DNA: TGTGCCAGCAGGGACAACCTAAGAACACCGGCGGAGCTGTTTTTT
CDR3: CASRDNLRTPAELFF

J: TRBJ1-2
D: TRBD1
V: TRBV14
size: NA
DNA: TGTGCCAGCAGCCGTTACGGGACAGAGAACTATGGCTACACCTTC
CDR3: CASSRYGTENYGYTF

J: TRBJ1-3
D: TRBD1
V: TRBV5-4
size: NA
DNA: TGTGCCAGCAGCTCCGTCGACAGGGCTAACTCTGGAAACACCATATATTTT
CDR3: CASSSVDRANSGNTIYF

J: TRBJ1-3
D: NA
V: TRBV15
size: once
DNA: TGTGCCACCAGCCTCCAGGACTCTGGAAACACCATATATTTT
CDR3: CATSLQDSGNTIYF

J: TRBJ2-7
D: TRBD1
V: TRBV4-1
size: NA
DNA: TGCGCCAGCAGCCAGGGCCAACAGGGGTACGAGCAGTACTTC
CDR3: CASSQGQQGYEQYF

J: TRBJ2-1
D: NA
V: TRBV15
size: NA
DNA: TGTGCCACCAGCAGAGAGGGCGTTACGGACTATTACAATGAGCAGTTCTTC
CDR3: CATSREGVTDYYNEQFF

J: TRBJ1-5
D: NA
V: TRBV30
size: NA
DNA: TGTGCCTGGAATCCGGATTGGTCGCAGCCCCAGCATTTT
CDR3: CAWNPDWSQPQHF

J: TRBJ1-1
D: TRBD1
V: TRBV29-1
size: NA
DNA: TGCAGCGTTGATGGACAGGGCCACACTGAAGCTTTCTTT
CDR3: CSVDGQGHTEAFF

J: TRBJ2-4
D: TRBD2
V: TRBV20-1
size: NA
DNA: TGCAGTGCTAGTATGTCTAGCGGGACCAAAAACATTCAGTACTTC
CDR3: CSASMSSGTKNIQYF

J: TRBJ1-5
D: TRBD1
V: TRBV19
size: NA
DNA: TGTGCCAGTAGGGGGACCCGGGACAGGGACTGGGCGCCCCAGCATTTT
CDR3: CASRGTRDRDWAPQHF

J: TRBJ1-5
D: NA
V: TRBV21-1
size: NA
DNA: TGTGCCAGCAGCCCCGCTGGGACAGGTCTCAATCAGCCCCAGCATTTT
CDR3: CASSPAGTGLNQPQHF

J: TRBJ2-7
D: NA
V: TRBV2
size: NA
DNA: TGTGCCAGCAGTTACTCCTACGAGCAGTACTTC
CDR3: CASSYSYEQYF

J: TRBJ2-3
D: NA
V: TRBV5-1
size: few
DNA: TGCGCCAGCCCCATCTACGTCCCCCCAACAGATACGCAGTATTTT
CDR3: CASPIYVPPTDTQYF

J: TRBJ2-1
D: NA
V: TRBV6-5
size: NA
DNA: TGTGCCAGCAGGGCGGCCGGAAGTCATAATGAGCAGTTCTTC
CDR3: CASRAAGSHNEQFF

J: TRBJ2-1
D: NA
V: TRBV28
size: NA
DNA: TGTGCCAGCAGTTTAAGTGGCAACTTCAATGAGCAGTTCTTC
CDR3: CASSLSGNFNEQFF

J: TRBJ2-7
D: TRBD1
V: TRBV12-5
size: once
DNA: TGTGCTAGTGGTTCGACAACAGGGGTTTCCTACGAGCAGTACTTC
CDR3: CASGSTTGVSYEQYF

J: TRBJ2-7
D: NA
V: TRBV6-1
size: NA
DNA: TGTGCCAGCAGTGAAGTCCGACTAACCTACGAGCAGTACTTC
CDR3: CASSEVRLTYEQYF

J: TRBJ2-7
D: NA
V: TRBV2
size: NA
DNA: TGTGCCAGCAGTGCTGGGGTCGAGCAGTACTTC
CDR3: CASSAGVEQYF

J: TRBJ1-2
D: TRBD1
V: TRBV3-1/TRBV3-2
size: NA
DNA: TGTGCCAGCAGCCGACAGGGGAACTATGGCTACACCTTC
CDR3: CASSRQGNYGYTF

J: TRBJ2-7
D: NA
V: TRBV18
size: NA
DNA: TGTGCCAGCTCACCAGAGGGGGTGAACGAGCAGTACTTC
CDR3: CASSPEGVNEQYF

J: TRBJ2-7
D: TRBD1
V: TRBV4-3
size: NA
DNA: TGCGCCAGCAGCCAAGATTGGGACAGCACCTACGAGCAGTACTTC
CDR3: CASSQDWDSTYEQYF

J: TRBJ1-2
D: TRBD1
V: TRBV30
size: NA
DNA: TGTGCCTGGGGGACAGGAGTTCGCTACACCTTC
CDR3: CAWGTGVRYTF

J: TRBJ1-3
D: TRBD1
V: TRBV30
size: NA
DNA: TGTGCCTGGAGCGAGGGGGCTGCAGGAAACACCATATATTTT
CDR3: CAWSEGAAGNTIYF

J: TRBJ1-2
D: NA
V: TRBV28
size: once
DNA: TGTGCCAGCAGTTTTCCACAGGGTAAAAACTATGGCTACACCTTC
CDR3: CASSFPQGKNYGYTF